Below are 16 T cell receptor beta chains sequenced from a single sample in a study of beta chain features in type 1 diabetes. Every bit of the isolated RNA underwent reverse transcription, so sequencing read expressed TCRB transcripts. Data came from immunoSEQ multiplex PCR; TCRdb stores just in-frame clones and leaves some out. The sample contains about 160,000 clones, less than 9.5% of which appear only once. Specimen: central memory CD4+ T cells from blood. The receptors shown here come from a woman in her late teens or twenties in good health.

This clone has just a few counts. V and J are TRBV29-1 and TRBJ1-2; D is unresolved. The CDR3 is made up of 13 amino acids. Germline V gene sequence: CDR1 SQVTM, CDR2 ANQGSEA. V was trimmed by 8 bases and J by 2 bases, leaving 15 bases between them. CDR3 protein: CSSSLGPNYGYTF. CDR3 bases: TGCAGCTCCTCCCTGGGCCCCAACTATGGCTACACCTTC.

The chain uses TRBV10-3 and TRBJ2-7; 14 bases line up with TRBD2. The V gene's germline CDR1 is ENHRY and CDR2 SYGVKD. The CDR3 loop spans 17 amino acids. V lost 7 bases and J lost 2; bases outside the gene matches: 10. The CDR3 sequence: CAITGTSGSGGAYEQYF. As DNA, the CDR3 is TGTGCCATCACTGGGACTAGCGGGAGTGGAGGGGCCTACGAGCAGTACTTC.

This clone was seen a few times. The chain combines TRBV7-3 with TRBJ1-1, with 7 bases lining up with TRBD1. Losses at the gene ends were 2 bases for V and 3 bases for J; bases not matched to a gene: 6. The germline V gene has CDR1 SGHTA and CDR2 FQGTGA. The length of the CDR3 is 15 residues. CDR3 in DNA: TGTGCCAGCAGCTTAGGGGACAGTCGGGACACTGAAGCTTTCTTT. Its translation is CASSLGDSRDTEAFF.

This clone was counted many times. Other DNA sequences from this sample encode an identical CDR3 as well. This chain's CDR3 is CASSLEAGGRDTQYF. CDR3 nucleotide sequence: TGTGCCAGCAGCTTAGAGGCGGGGGGACGAGATACGCAGTATTTT. The genes are TRBV7-2 and TRBJ2-3; TRBD2 aligns across 8 bases. Germline V gives CDR1 SGHTA, CDR2 FQGNSA. The V segment lost 1 base and the J segment 5 bases; nucleotides outside the gene matches: 5. The CDR3 runs to 15 residues.

This chain uses TRBV18 with TRBJ1-1; no clear D. The CDR3 sequence is 16 residues long. Trimming removed 2 bases from V and 1 base from J, with 14 bases in between. CDR1 is KGHSH and CDR2 is LQKENI in the germline V gene. In nucleotides, the CDR3 is TGTGCCAGCTCACCAGGATCAGTTGCAGGGAACACTGAAGCTTTCTTT. Translated, it gives CASSPGSVAGNTEAFF.

This clone has only a few counts. The chain uses TRBV7-2 and TRBJ2-7, with 9 bases aligning to TRBD1. Germline lookup yields CDR1 SGHTA and CDR2 FQGNSA. The junction had 7 bases not matched to a gene; V was cut back by 2 bases and J by 2 bases. The CDR3 consists of 16 residues. DNA for the CDR3: TGTGCCAGCAGCTTAAAGTCCGGACAGGGGACCTACGAGCAGTACTTC. It yields the protein CASSLKSGQGTYEQYF.

The chain recombines TRBV14 with TRBJ1-1; D is undetermined. CDR1 and CDR2 (germline): SGHDN, FVKESK. This CDR3 comprises 15 residues. The germline V and J ends were trimmed by 2 bases and 0 bases, with 10 bases remaining between them. CDR3 amino acids: CASSQSGTLNTEAFF. In nucleotides, the CDR3 is TGTGCCAGCAGCCAATCGGGAACACTGAACACTGAAGCTTTCTTT.

This clone has only a few counts. The chain recombines TRBV29-1 with TRBJ2-3; TRBD2 agrees at 7 bases. V shed 7 bases, J shed 4 bases, and the junction held 8 bases outside the gene matches. The CDR3 is 13 residues long. Germline CDR1 reads SQVTM; CDR2 reads ANQGSEA. Here the CDR3 DNA reads TGCAGCGCTTCCGGACTAGTACCAGATACGCAGTATTTT. Protein product: CSASGLVPDTQYF.

The chain joins TRBV19 to TRBJ2-6; D is perhaps TRBD1 (5 bases). Germline-derived CDR1 and CDR2 are LNHDA and SQIVND (reference sequence). The CDR3 loop spans 15 amino acids. Deletions cut 5 bases from V and 4 bases from J, with 12 bases between. For the CDR3, the DNA is TGTGCCAGTAGTTATAGACAGAACGGGGCCAACGTCCTGACTTTC. Translating it yields CASSYRQNGANVLTF.

This clone was seen only a few times. The V call is TRBV2, the J call TRBJ1-2, with D maybe TRBD1 (6 bases). Trimming took 2 bases from V and 2 from J, leaving 12 bases between them. The length of the CDR3 is 15 residues. Germline values: CDR1 SNHLY, CDR2 FYNNEI. The CDR3 nucleotides are TGTGCCAGCAGTGAACAAGGCAGGGGCAACTATGGCTACACCTTC. This encodes CASSEQGRGNYGYTF.

The gene calls are TRBV19 and TRBJ1-5; D is uncertain. V lost 4 bases to trimming and J lost 4 bases, with 17 bases between them. This CDR3 spans 16 amino acids. The germline V gene encodes CDR1 LNHDA and CDR2 SQIVND (reference sequence). The CDR3 region has the DNA TGTGCCAGTAGTACCCTACAAAGGTCGACTAATCAGCCCCAGCATTTT. Amino acid sequence: CASSTLQRSTNQPQHF.

J is TRBJ1-1 and V is TRBV18; D is perhaps TRBD1 (5 bases). Trimming cost V 2 bases and J 10 bases, with 14 bases left between them. The germline CDR1 and CDR2 sequences are KGHSH and LQKENI. The CDR3 is 13 amino acids. In DNA form, the CDR3 reads TGTGCCAGCTCACCAGAGTCGACGGGGGGAGCTTTCTTT. It codes for CASSPESTGGAFF.

This sequence joins TRBV7-2 and TRBJ2-3; tentatively, D is TRBD2 (6 bases). CDR1 and CDR2 (germline): SGHTA, FQGNSA. V gave up 3 bases and J gave up 2 bases, with 9 bases separating them. The CDR3 is made up of 14 amino acids. The CDR3, as DNA: TGTGCCAGCAGCTTCGCGGGGCACACAGATACGCAGTATTTT. Translating it yields CASSFAGHTDTQYF.

This clone has a handful of counts. The J gene is TRBJ2-2, the V gene TRBV10-3; TRBD1 might be the D (6 bases). V was trimmed by 7 bases and J by 6 bases, leaving 9 bases between them. This CDR3 spans 12 amino acids. Germline lookup yields CDR1 ENHRY and CDR2 SYGVKD. The CDR3 loop reads CAINGQPGELFF. The CDR3 nucleotides read TGTGCCATCAATGGACAGCCCGGGGAGCTGTTTTTT.

The chain recombines TRBV6-7 with TRBJ1-1, with D unclear. TRBV6-7 is sorted into the ORF group, with uncertain function. There are 14 residues in the CDR3. The germline V and J ends were trimmed by 4 bases and 2 bases, with 11 bases remaining between them. CDR3 amino acids: CASSFWTLNTEAFF. CDR3 bases: TGTGCCAGCAGTTTTTGGACTCTCAACACTGAAGCTTTCTTT.

This clone has a handful of counts. The chain combines TRBV11-1 with TRBJ2-3; 11 positions match TRBD2. From germline, CDR1 is SGHAT and CDR2 FQDESV (reference sequence). J was trimmed by 4 bases and V by 5 bases; bases with no gene match: 5. CDR3 length: 15 amino acids. CDR3 bases: TGTGCCAGCAGCCAGACTAGCGGGATTCCAGATACGCAGTATTTT. The encoded protein is CASSQTSGIPDTQYF. Variable domain in full (rest from reference TRBV11-1 and TRBJ2-3): EAEVAQSPRYKITEKSQAVAFWCDPISGHATLYWYRQILGQGPELLVQFQDESVVDDSQLPKDRFSAERLKGVDSTLKIQPAELGDSAMYLCASSQTSGIPDTQYFGPGTRLTVL.